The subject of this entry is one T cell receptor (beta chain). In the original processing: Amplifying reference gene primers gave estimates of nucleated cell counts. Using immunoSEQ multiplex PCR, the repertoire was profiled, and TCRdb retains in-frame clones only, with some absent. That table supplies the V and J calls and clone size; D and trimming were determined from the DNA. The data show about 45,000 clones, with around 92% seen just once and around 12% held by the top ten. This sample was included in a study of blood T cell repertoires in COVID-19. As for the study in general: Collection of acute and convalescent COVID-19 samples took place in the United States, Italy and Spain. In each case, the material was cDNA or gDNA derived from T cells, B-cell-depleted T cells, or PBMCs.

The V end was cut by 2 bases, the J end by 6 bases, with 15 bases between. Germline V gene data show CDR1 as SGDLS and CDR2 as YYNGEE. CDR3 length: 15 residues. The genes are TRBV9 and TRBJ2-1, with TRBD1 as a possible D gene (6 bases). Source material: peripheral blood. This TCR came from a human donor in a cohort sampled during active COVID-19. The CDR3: CASSVSEGEFNEQFF. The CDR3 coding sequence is TGTGCCAGCAGCGTTAGCGAGGGGGAATTCAATGAGCAGTTCTTC. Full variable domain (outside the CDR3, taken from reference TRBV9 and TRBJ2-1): DSGVTQTPKHLITATGQRVTLRCSPRSGDLSVYWYQQSLDQGLQFLIQYYNGEERAKGNILERFSAQQFPDLHSELNLSSLELGDSALYFCASSVSEGEFNEQFFGPGTRLTVL.